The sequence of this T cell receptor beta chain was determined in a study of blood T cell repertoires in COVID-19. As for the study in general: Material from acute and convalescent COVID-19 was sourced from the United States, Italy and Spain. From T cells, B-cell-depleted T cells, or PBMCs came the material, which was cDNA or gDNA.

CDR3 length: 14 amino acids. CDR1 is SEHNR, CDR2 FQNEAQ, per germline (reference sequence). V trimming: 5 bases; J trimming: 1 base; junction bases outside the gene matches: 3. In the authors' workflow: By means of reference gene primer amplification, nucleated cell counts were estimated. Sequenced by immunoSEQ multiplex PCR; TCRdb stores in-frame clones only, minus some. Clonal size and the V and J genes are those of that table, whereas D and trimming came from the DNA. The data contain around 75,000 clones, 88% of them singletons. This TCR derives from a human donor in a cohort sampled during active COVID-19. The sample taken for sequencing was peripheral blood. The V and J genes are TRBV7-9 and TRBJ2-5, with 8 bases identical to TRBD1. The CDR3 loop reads CASSPGQVQETQYF. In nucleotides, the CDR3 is TGTGCCAGCAGCCCGGGACAGGTCCAAGAGACCCAGTACTTC.